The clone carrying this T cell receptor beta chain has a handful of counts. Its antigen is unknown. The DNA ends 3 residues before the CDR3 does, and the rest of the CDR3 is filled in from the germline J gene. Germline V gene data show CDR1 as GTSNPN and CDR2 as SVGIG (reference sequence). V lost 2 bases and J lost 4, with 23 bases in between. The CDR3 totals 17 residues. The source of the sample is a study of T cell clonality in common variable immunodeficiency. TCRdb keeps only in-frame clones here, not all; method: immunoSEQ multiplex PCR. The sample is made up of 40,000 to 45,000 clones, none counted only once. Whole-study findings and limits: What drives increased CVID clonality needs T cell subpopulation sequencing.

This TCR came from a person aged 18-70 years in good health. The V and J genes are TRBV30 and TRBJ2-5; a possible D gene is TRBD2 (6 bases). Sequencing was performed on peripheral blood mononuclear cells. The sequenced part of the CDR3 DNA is TGTGCCTGGAGTAGAGCCGGAGCGGGCACACGAGGAGAGACC. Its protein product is CAWSRAGAGTRGET. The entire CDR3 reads CAWSRAGAGTRGETQYF.